These 20 T cell receptor beta chains share one sample of origin, sequenced in a study of T cells in Graves' hyperthyroidism and ophthalmopathy. TCR beta CDR3 regions were amplified from RNA. Initially, a first-round RT-PCR of the TCR CDR3 employed the HTBI primer set. TCRdb passed the multiplex PCR reads through MiXCR, listing each CDR3 protein once. The sample comprises almost 600,000 distinct CDR3 sequences, over 11% of which are singletons, and less than 6% rests with the top ten. The sample comprised blood. These receptors came from a woman in her twenties or thirties with Graves' hyperthyroidism that later progressed to Graves' ophthalmopathy.

V gene TRBV10-3 combines with J gene TRBJ1-5, with 11 bases that match TRBD1. J gave up 2 bases and V 10 bases, and 10 bases lay outside the gene matches. The germline V gene encodes CDR1 ENHRY and CDR2 SYGVKD. CDR3 size: 16 residues. The CDR3 loop is CATARTGGEGNQPQHF. CDR3 coding DNA: TGTGCCACTGCCAGGACAGGGGGCGAGGGCAATCAGCCCCAGCATTTT.

This clonotype was detected many times. This chain uses TRBV30 with TRBJ2-5; no clear D. This CDR3 region has 13 residues. V was cut by 0 bases and J by 2 bases, with 7 bases left in between. Germline V CDR1 and CDR2: GTSNPN, SVGIG (reference sequence). The CDR3 DNA is TGTGCCTGGAGTGTACCCAGTCAAGAGACCCAGTACTTC. It codes for CAWSVPSQETQYF.

This clonotype was detected ten times or more. The chain couples TRBV4-2 to TRBJ1-2; the D is unclear. CDR1 and CDR2 from the germline V gene are LGHNA and YNFKEQ. The CDR3 contains 12 residues. V dropped 3 bases and J dropped 13 bases, with 15 bases sitting between them. As DNA, the CDR3 is TGTGCCAGCAGCCACGAGAACGGTGGTAGCACCTTC. Residues: CASSHENGGSTF.

The table lists this clonotype with many counts. The genes are TRBV20-1 and TRBJ2-3; weak D call: TRBD2 (7 bases). There are 14 residues in the CDR3. From germline, CDR1 is DFQATT and CDR2 SNEGSKA (reference sequence). Deletions cut 3 bases from V and 3 bases from J, with 13 bases between. This CDR3 is CSASEGGGTDTQYF. The DNA of the CDR3 is TGCAGTGCTAGTGAGGGGGGGGGTACAGATACGCAGTATTTT.

Ten or more counts support this clonotype. V and J are TRBV11-3 and TRBJ2-2; D not certain. V was pared by 4 bases and J by 3 bases, with 12 bases between. Germline values: CDR1 SGHNT, CDR2 YENEEA. There are 15 residues in the CDR3. The chain's CDR3 is CASSSWAADTGELFF. CDR3 bases: TGTGCCAGCAGCTCCTGGGCAGCTGACACCGGGGAGCTGTTTTTT.

In the case of this clonotype: Possible read error: a much larger clone is one base away. J is TRBJ2-5 and V is TRBV9, with TRBD2 identical over 9 bases. Germline CDR1 is SGDLS and CDR2 is YYNGEE. The V gene end was trimmed by 3 bases and the J gene end by 4 bases; junction bases not matched to a gene: 10. The CDR3 is 16 residues long. CDR3 DNA sequence: TGTGCCAGCAGCGCCTACGGGCGGGAGGGCAGAGAGACCCAGTACTTC. Protein: CASSAYGREGRETQYF.

There are many counts of this clonotype. The V and J genes are TRBV20-1 and TRBJ2-3; possible D gene TRBD2, 6 bases. Germline CDR1 DFQATT, CDR2 SNEGSKA (reference sequence). There are 12 residues in the CDR3. Trimming shortened V by 6 bases and J by 6 bases, and 13 bases separated the two germline ends. CDR3 residues: CSALRGSDTQYF. DNA of the CDR3: TGCAGTGCACTGCGGGGAAGCGATACGCAGTATTTT.

This clonotype was found many times. The V gene is TRBV27, the J gene TRBJ2-1; D is unclear. The CDR3 spans 15 residues. Germline V gene lookup returns CDR1 MNHEY and CDR2 SMNVEV (reference sequence). V gave up 2 bases and J gave up 2 bases, with 10 bases separating them. CDR3 amino acids: CASSLGPITYNEQFF. The CDR3 DNA reads as TGTGCCAGCAGTTTAGGGCCCATCACCTACAATGAGCAGTTCTTC.

This clonotype has just one count. The chain employs TRBV20-1 and TRBJ2-5, with a tentative D call TRBD2 (6 bases). Germline V gene sequence: CDR1 DFQATT, CDR2 SNEGSKA (reference sequence). The ends were cut back, 5 bases at V and 5 bases at J, with 15 bases in the middle. This CDR3 has 13 residues. The CDR3 region has the DNA TGCAGTGCTGATTCGGGGGTTTCCGAGACCCAGTACTTC. Amino acids: CSADSGVSETQYF.

Turning to this clonotype: A much larger clone lies one base from this, so it may be a read error. J is TRBJ1-3 and V is TRBV11-3, with D perhaps TRBD1 (6 bases). The CDR3 sequence is 14 residues long. Germline V gene sequence: CDR1 SGHNT, CDR2 YENEEA. CDR3 DNA: TGTGTCAGCAGCCCAGGGGAGGCTGGAAACACCATATATTTT. As protein: CVSSPGEAGNTIYF.

This clonotype was observed many times. The rearrangement uses TRBV7-9 and TRBJ2-4, with TRBD1 identical over 7 bases. The V gene end was trimmed by 5 bases and the J gene end by 0 bases; junction bases not matched to a gene: 4. CDR1 and CDR2 (germline): SEHNR, FQNEAQ (reference sequence). The CDR3 has 15 amino acids. CDR3 protein: CASSQRQGAKNIQYF. The CDR3 nucleotides read TGTGCCAGCAGCCAGCGACAGGGAGCCAAAAACATTCAGTACTTC.

This clonotype appeared a few times. The V gene is TRBV7-9, the J gene TRBJ1-4; TRBD1 might be the D (6 bases). Per germline, CDR1 SEHNR and CDR2 FQNEAQ (reference sequence). V lost 2 bases and J 8 bases, leaving 18 bases between the germline ends. There are 16 residues in the CDR3. The CDR3 DNA is TGTGCCAGCAGCTTAAGAGCTGGGGGCTTGGTAGAAAAACTGTTTTTT. Translation gives CASSLRAGGLVEKLFF.

This clonotype was detected many times. The genes are TRBV7-2 and TRBJ2-3; no reliable D call. The ends were cut back, 1 base at V and 6 bases at J, with 11 bases in the middle. There are 14 residues in the CDR3. Germline V gene sequence: CDR1 SGHTA, CDR2 FQGNSA. The CDR3 nucleotides are TGTGCCAGCAGCTTAGGGTTTAGCTCGGATACGCAGTATTTT. Its protein product is CASSLGFSSDTQYF.

The J gene is TRBJ1-5, the V gene TRBV20-1; D is perhaps TRBD1 (5 bases). CDR3 length: 13 residues. V was trimmed by 1 base and J by 7 bases, leaving 11 bases between them. Germline-derived CDR1 and CDR2 are DFQATT and SNEGSKA (reference sequence). The CDR3 DNA reads TGCAGTGCTAGAGGGGGCGGGTGGCAGCCCCAGCATTTT. Residues: CSARGGGWQPQHF.

This clonotype came up many times. This chain joins TRBV18 and TRBJ1-2, with D unclear. The CDR3 length is 14 residues. In germline, CDR1 is KGHSH, CDR2 LQKENI. V lost 2 bases to trimming and J lost 5 bases, with 12 bases between them. CDR3 sequence: CASSPNTEQYGYTF. In DNA form, the CDR3 reads TGTGCCAGCTCACCAAACACTGAACAGTATGGCTACACCTTC. Variable domain in full (rest from reference TRBV18 and TRBJ1-2): NAGVMQNPRHLVRRRGQEARLRCSPMKGHSHVYWYRQLPEEGLKFMVYLQKENIIDESGMPKERFSAEFPKEGPSILRIQQVVRGDSAAYFCASSPNTEQYGYTFGSGTRLTVV.

In its sample, this clonotype was seen many times. This sequence joins TRBV14 and TRBJ2-3; 9 bases are a match to TRBD1. After removal of 3 bases from V and 0 bases from J, the junction contained 4 bases not matched to a gene. Germline V CDR1 and CDR2: SGHDN, FVKESK. The CDR3 covers 16 residues. The CDR3 coding sequence is TGTGCCAGCAGCCACCTCGACAGGGGGAGCACAGATACGCAGTATTTT. This encodes CASSHLDRGSTDTQYF.

This clonotype was picked up a small number of times. The chain joins TRBV27 to TRBJ1-2; perhaps TRBD1 as D (5 bases). This CDR3 has 13 amino acids. V was shortened by 6 bases and J by 6 bases, with 14 bases between the two germline ends. Germline V gene lookup returns CDR1 MNHEY and CDR2 SMNVEV (reference sequence). CDR3 in DNA: TGTGCCAGCAGCGCTCTTATAGGGGATGGCTACACCTTC. It encodes CASSALIGDGYTF.

In this sample, this clonotype turned up many times. The chain has TRBV7-2 and TRBJ2-3, with TRBD2 identical over 7 bases. Germline-derived CDR1 and CDR2 are SGHTA and FQGNSA. This CDR3 region has 15 residues. Trimming removed 5 bases from V and 10 bases from J; junction bases left unmatched: 15. CDR3 in amino acids: CASSRSSGTQLAQYF. The CDR3 bases are TGTGCCAGCAGCCGCTCTAGCGGTACTCAACTCGCGCAGTATTTT.

This clonotype showed up many times. V gene TRBV4-1 combines with J gene TRBJ2-4, with D maybe TRBD1 (6 bases). The CDR3 has 17 residues. V was trimmed by 3 bases and J by 8 bases, leaving 23 bases between them. Germline V gene sequence: CDR1 MGHRA, CDR2 YSYEKL. CDR3 residues: CASSHKLKTGLVDIQYF. The CDR3 region has the DNA TGCGCCAGCAGCCACAAACTGAAGACAGGTCTCGTTGACATTCAGTACTTC.

This clonotype was observed a few times. V gene TRBV28 combines with J gene TRBJ1-5; D not certain. The germline V gene encodes CDR1 MDHEN and CDR2 SYDVKM. V was trimmed by 3 bases and J by 4 bases, leaving 10 bases between them. The CDR3 length is 14 residues. The CDR3 here is CASSFQRMNQPQHF. The CDR3 nucleotides read TGTGCCAGCAGTTTTCAGAGAATGAATCAGCCCCAGCATTTT.